The T cell receptor beta chain under discussion was sequenced for a study of shared clonotypes between healthy human individuals. Findings of the study overall: Clonotype sharing levels among donors were expected to vary with sequencing depth.

V lost 2 bases to trimming and J lost 5 bases, with 15 bases between them. CDR3 length equals 15 residues. Germline CDR1 reads GTSNPN; CDR2 reads SVGIG (reference sequence). As concerns this clone: The antigen remains unidentified.

Profiled with immunoSEQ multiplex PCR; TCRdb holds only in-frame clones, not every one. The data show roughly 500,000 clones, with approximately 84% seen just once and approximately 12% held by the top ten. Sample: PBMCs. The rearrangement links TRBV30 to TRBJ1-4, with D possibly matching TRBD1 (5 bases). This clonotype was sampled from a woman in her forties in good health. Some clones in this sample may be carry-over from other donors' samples. The CDR3 region is CAWSRVRAINEKLFF. CDR3 nucleotides: TGTGCCTGGAGTCGGGTCAGGGCTATCAATGAAAAACTGTTTTTT.